This entry lists 19 T cell receptor beta chains sequenced from one sample in a study of persistence of HIV-infected CD4 T cells. Cells were stimulated with CMV-infected fibroblast lysates at around 9.1 ug/mL. CD40L/CD69 double-negative CD45RO-high memory CD4+ T cells were collected. This was the immunoSEQ version 4 assay in survey mode. Some clones are missing from TCRdb's copy, which holds only in-frame ones; the method was immunoSEQ multiplex PCR. The data hold tens of thousands of clones, with approximately 78% observed a single time. No cognate antigen is known for these TCRs. The material sequenced was CD4+ T cells sorted from PBMCs after approximately 19-hour stimulation, taken from a patient who received antiretroviral therapy. Every receptor here comes from an adult man with HIV who was CMV-seropositive.

This rearrangement joins TRBV7-2 to TRBJ1-6; weak D call: TRBD1 (6 bases). CDR3 length equals 14 residues. Trimming shortened V by 5 bases and J by 10 bases, and 15 bases separated the two germline ends. From germline, CDR1 is SGHTA and CDR2 FQGNSA. CDR3 coding DNA: TGTGCCAGCAGCCCGGAACAGGGATGGTCACCCCTCCACTTT. This translates into CASSPEQGWSPLHF. Full variable domain (outside the CDR3, taken from reference TRBV7-2 and TRBJ1-6): GAGVSQSPSNKVTEKGKDVELRCDPISGHTALYWYRQSLGQGLEFLIYFQGNSAPDKSGLPSDRFSAERTGGSVSTLTIQRTQQEDSAVYLCASSPEQGWSPLHFGNGTRLTVT.

This clone was detected only a few times. CDR3 sequence: CASSHLPGQGSFEQFF. Written as DNA, the CDR3 is TGCGCCAGCAGCCACTTACCGGGACAGGGGTCATTTGAGCAGTTCTTC. This chain joins TRBV4-1 and TRBJ2-1; 10 nucleotides match TRBD1. V was clipped by 3 bases and J by 9 bases; unmatched bases: 11. The CDR3 consists of 16 residues. Germline V gives CDR1 MGHRA, CDR2 YSYEKL.

Here the CDR3 DNA reads TGTGCCAGCAGTCCTACAGAGAACTATGGCTACACCTTC. Its translation is CASSPTENYGYTF. The chain is built from TRBV28 and TRBJ1-2; unclear D gene. Trimming took off 5 bases at V and 2 bases at J, with 9 bases between the two ends. CDR3 size: 13 residues. CDR1 is MDHEN and CDR2 is SYDVKM in the germline V gene.

This chain uses TRBV28 with TRBJ2-7; 11 nucleotides line up with TRBD1. The J segment lost 3 bases and the V segment lost 1 base, leaving 14 bases of the junction unmatched. Germline loops: CDR1 MDHEN, CDR2 SYDVKM. The CDR3 has 19 residues. The CDR3 loop is CASSLSRHRGQGVIYEQYF. DNA for the CDR3: TGTGCCAGCAGTTTATCTCGTCATCGGGGACAGGGGGTAATCTACGAGCAGTACTTC.

V usage is TRBV6-2 or TRBV6-3 and J usage is TRBJ1-4, with 8 bases aligning to TRBD1. CDR1 MNHEY and CDR2 SVGEGT come from the germline V gene. V was clipped by 4 bases and J by 5 bases; unmatched bases: 3. The CDR3 extends over 14 amino acids. CDR3 sequence: CASSSRGRNEKLFF. Here the CDR3 DNA reads TGTGCCAGCAGTTCCAGGGGGCGGAATGAAAAACTGTTTTTT.

This clone was seen only once. The rearrangement joins TRBV6-2 or TRBV6-3 to TRBJ2-2; 16 bases agree with TRBD2. Germline V gene data show CDR1 as MNHEY and CDR2 as SVGEGT. The CDR3 covers 19 residues. Losses at the gene ends were 2 bases for V and 4 bases for J; bases not matched to a gene: 7. The CDR3 DNA reads TGTGCCAGCAGTTACCCCGGGACTAGCGGGGGGGCGAGCACCGGGGAGCTGTTTTTT. It is translated as CASSYPGTSGGASTGELFF.

The chain links TRBV3-1 (or the pseudogene TRBV3-2) to TRBJ1-1, with D possibly matching TRBD1 (5 bases). CDR3 size: 16 residues. CDR1 and CDR2 (germline): LGHDT, YNNKEL (reference sequence). Trimming took 4 bases from V and 2 from J, leaving 17 bases between them. CDR3 in amino acids: CASSRFSGAKNTEAFF. For the CDR3, the DNA is TGTGCCAGCAGCCGCTTTTCCGGGGCTAAAAACACTGAAGCTTTCTTT.

This sequence joins TRBV3-1 (or the pseudogene TRBV3-2) and TRBJ2-7; TRBD2 might be the D (6 bases). Trimming cost V 3 bases and J 1 base, with 10 bases left between them. This CDR3 spans 14 amino acids. Germline loops: CDR1 LGHDT, CDR2 YNNKEL (reference sequence). The CDR3 nucleotides read TGTGCCAGCAGCCAGGGACTGGGATCCTACGAGCAGTACTTC. Its translation is CASSQGLGSYEQYF.

V is TRBV4-2 and J is TRBJ1-5, with TRBD1 matching 7 bases. The V gene end was trimmed by 1 base and the J gene end by 8 bases; junction bases not matched to a gene: 11. In germline, CDR1 is LGHNA, CDR2 YNFKEQ. The CDR3 has 16 residues. The CDR3 spells CASSQATPGGIEPQHF. The CDR3 DNA reads as TGTGCCAGCAGCCAAGCTACACCAGGGGGTATTGAGCCCCAGCATTTT.

This chain uses TRBV6-5 with TRBJ1-3, with D maybe TRBD1 (5 bases). V lost 6 bases to trimming and J lost 0 bases, with 9 bases between them. The CDR3 extends over 14 amino acids. Per the germline V gene, CDR1 is MNHEY and CDR2 is SVGAGI. The CDR3 sequence is CASRTEPSGNTIYF. The CDR3 nucleotides are TGTGCCAGCAGGACAGAGCCCTCTGGAAACACCATATATTTT.

The genes are TRBV24-1 and TRBJ2-2; D possibly uses TRBD1 or TRBD2 (5 bases each). Germline V lookup: CDR1 KGHDR, CDR2 SFDVKD. The CDR3 has 13 residues. Trimming removed 3 bases at V and 7 bases at J, with 8 bases between. The CDR3 here is CATSDGGNGELFF. In DNA, the CDR3 is TGTGCCACCAGTGATGGGGGAAACGGGGAGCTGTTTTTT.

The rearrangement joins TRBV19 to TRBJ2-1; 8 bases fit TRBD2. The CDR3 runs to 15 residues. With 3 bases clipped from V and 6 bases from J, the junction kept 7 bases outside the gene matches. Germline V lookup: CDR1 LNHDA, CDR2 SQIVND (reference sequence). CDR3 loop: CASSIKSGGVNEQFF. The CDR3 region has the DNA TGTGCCAGTAGTATCAAAAGCGGGGGAGTCAATGAGCAGTTCTTC.

This clone appeared a single time. The rearrangement links TRBV28 to TRBJ2-7; D is ambiguous. Trimming removed 2 bases at V and 5 bases at J, with 13 bases between. Germline V lookup: CDR1 MDHEN, CDR2 SYDVKM. The CDR3 contains 14 residues. CDR3 sequence (DNA): TGTGCCAGCAGTTTACCCTCCCCTTTGGACGAGCAGTACTTC. It codes for CASSLPSPLDEQYF.

This chain links TRBV28 with TRBJ2-7; tentatively, D is TRBD2 (5 bases). The CDR3 spans 14 residues. Looked up from germline, CDR1 is MDHEN and CDR2 is SYDVKM. The ends were cut back, 4 bases at V and 3 bases at J, with 13 bases in the middle. CDR3 in amino acids: CASSSTRVVYEQYF. The CDR3 DNA is TGTGCCAGCAGTTCGACGAGGGTGGTCTACGAGCAGTACTTC.

The chain combines TRBV28 with TRBJ1-1; 7 nucleotides agree with TRBD1. Germline assignment: CDR1 MDHEN and CDR2 SYDVKM. This CDR3 is built from 12 residues. The DNA for the CDR3 is TGTAAAACAGGGGATCGTAACACTGAAGCTTTCTTT. It encodes CKTGDRNTEAFF.

The rearrangement uses TRBV5-6 and TRBJ1-4, with a tentative D call TRBD1 (6 bases). The V gene lost 0 bases and the J gene lost 7 bases, with 19 bases spanning the gap. This CDR3 has 17 amino acids. The germline V gene encodes CDR1 SGHDT and CDR2 YYEEEE. CDR3 sequence reads: CASSLEQGGGFSEKLFF. CDR3 nucleotides: TGTGCCAGCAGCTTGGAACAGGGTGGAGGATTTAGTGAAAAACTGTTTTTT.

This chain uses TRBV2 with TRBJ2-1, with TRBD2 as a possible D gene (6 bases). Germline values: CDR1 SNHLY, CDR2 FYNNEI. This CDR3 is built from 14 residues. V was shortened by 2 bases and J by 8 bases, with 13 bases between the two germline ends. The CDR3 spells CASSELRRDDEQFF. CDR3 DNA: TGTGCCAGCAGTGAATTGAGGAGGGACGATGAGCAGTTCTTC.

The genes are TRBV3-1 (or the pseudogene TRBV3-2) and TRBJ2-1; TRBD1 agrees at 8 bases. The V and J ends lost 4 bases and 8 bases, in that order; junction bases with no gene match: 13. The CDR3 contains 16 residues. Germline V gives CDR1 LGHDT, CDR2 YNNKEL (reference sequence). The CDR3 sequence is CASSRTQGDSIDEQFF. The CDR3 nucleotides are TGTGCCAGCAGCCGTACACAGGGGGACTCGATCGATGAGCAGTTCTTC.

J is TRBJ1-5 and V is TRBV28, with 7 bases fitting TRBD1. Germline-derived CDR1 and CDR2 are MDHEN and SYDVKM. The CDR3 contains 15 residues. Germline trimming cut 5 bases from V and 4 bases from J; bases unmatched to any gene: 8. In nucleotides, the CDR3 is TGTGCCAGCAGTACGTCCGGGACAGCTAATCAGCCCCAGCATTTT. This translates into CASSTSGTANQPQHF. The full variable domain, with the rest looked up from reference TRBV28 and TRBJ1-5, is DVKVTQSSRYLVKRTGEKVFLECVQDMDHENMFWYRQDPGLGLRLIYFSYDVKMKEKGDIPEGYSVSREKKERFSLILESASTNQTSMYLCASSTSGTANQPQHFGDGTRLSIL.